This TCR beta chain was retrieved from a study of patients and donors after allogeneic stem cell transplantation. TCRdb recomputed calls from the RT-PCR reads with MiXCR, one row per CDR3 protein. The sample has hundreds of thousands of distinct CDR3 sequences, 16% seen once; the top ten hold less than 8.5%. Per the germline V gene, CDR1 is SEHNR and CDR2 is FQNEAQ (reference sequence). CDR3 length: 11 amino acids. V was cut by 3 bases and J by 4 bases, with 3 bases left in between. A few counts support this clonotype. This receptor was taken from a human donor who was either an allogeneic HSCT recipient or a stem cell or donor lymphocyte infusion donor (not recorded which). It is not recorded whose cells these are; they may come from a transplant donor. Input material: blood, either unsorted or a sorted T cell fraction (not recorded which). This chain connects TRBV7-9 to TRBJ1-2, with unresolved D. The CDR3 region has the DNA TGTGCCAGCAGCTTTTCCTATGGCTACACCTTC. This codes for CASSFSYGYTF. Using reference TRBV7-9 and TRBJ1-2 for the parts outside the CDR3, the full variable domain is DTGVSQNPRHKITKRGQNVTFRCDPISEHNRLYWYRQTLGQGPEFLTYFQNEAQLEKSRLLSDRFSAERPKGSFSTLEIQRTEQGDSAMYLCASSFSYGYTFGSGTRLTVV.